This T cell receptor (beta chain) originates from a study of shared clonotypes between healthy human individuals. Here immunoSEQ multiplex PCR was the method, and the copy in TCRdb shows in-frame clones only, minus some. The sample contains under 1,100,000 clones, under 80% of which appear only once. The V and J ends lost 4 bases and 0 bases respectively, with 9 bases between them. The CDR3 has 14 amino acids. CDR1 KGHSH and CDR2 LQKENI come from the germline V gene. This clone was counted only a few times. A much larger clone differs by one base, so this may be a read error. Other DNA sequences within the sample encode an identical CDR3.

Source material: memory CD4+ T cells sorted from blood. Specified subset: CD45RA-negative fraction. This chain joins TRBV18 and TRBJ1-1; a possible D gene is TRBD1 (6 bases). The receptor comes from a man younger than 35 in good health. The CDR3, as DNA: TGTGCCAGCTCACAAGGACAGATGAACACTGAAGCTTTCTTT. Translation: CASSQGQMNTEAFF. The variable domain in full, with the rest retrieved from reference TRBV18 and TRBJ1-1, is NAGVMQNPRHLVRRRGQEARLRCSPMKGHSHVYWYRQLPEEGLKFMVYLQKENIIDESGMPKERFSAEFPKEGPSILRIQQVVRGDSAAYFCASSQGQMNTEAFFGQGTRLTVV.